This TCR beta chain was recovered during a study of T cell repertoires in cytomegalovirus infection. Study-wide background: CMV epitopes in the study were HLA-C-restricted (recently identified) and HLA-B-restricted (well studied). Points from the study as a whole: Identification of carriers of CMV plus the relevant HLA was achieved through cumulative public TCR beta family frequency.

In TCRdb, the reads were re-called with MiXCR into one record per CDR3 protein. This table holds some 500,000 distinct CDR3 sequences, 40% found once. V was cut by 5 bases and J by 2 bases, with 7 bases left in between. CDR3 length equals 13 residues. In germline, CDR1 is SGHTA, CDR2 FQGNSA. This clonotype was found many times. The antigen remains unidentified. The clonotype was recovered from a human donor in good health (CMV status not recorded). Some clones in this sample may be carry-over from other donors' samples. Here the sequenced sample was cultured PBMCs, taken from culture after CMV antigen stimulation. This sequence joins TRBV7-2 and TRBJ2-1; D is undetermined. CDR3 loop: CASSPRTYNEQFF. The CDR3 nucleotides read TGTGCCAGCAGCCCCCGGACCTACAATGAGCAGTTCTTC. Complete variable domain (other parts from reference TRBV7-2 and TRBJ2-1): GAGVSQSPSNKVTEKGKDVELRCDPISGHTALYWYRQSLGQGLEFLIYFQGNSAPDKSGLPSDRFSAERTGGSVSTLTIQRTQQEDSAVYLCASSPRTYNEQFFGPGTRLTVL.